The clone carrying this T cell receptor (beta chain) was observed a few times. The sample is drawn from a study of blood T cells in healthy people across ages. The extraction recovered at least 6 micrograms of total RNA per sample. It was with a sample-barcoded 5' primer and a J-beta primer mix that a second PCR of roughly 7 to 12 cycles was run. TCRdb itself ran the 5' RACE reads through MiXCR, one entry per CDR3 protein. Of approximately 1,100,000 distinct CDR3 sequences in the sample, under 55% were seen once. The CDR3 spans 15 residues. CDR1 and CDR2 (germline): MNHNS, SASEGT. Trimming took off 1 base at V and 2 bases at J, with 12 bases between the two ends.

Sequencing used blood. The receptor was isolated from a woman aged 60-75 years in good health. V usage is TRBV6-1 and J usage is TRBJ2-7; weak D call: TRBD1 (6 bases). CDR3 region: CASSEESTGAYEQYF. The CDR3, as DNA: TGTGCCAGCAGTGAAGAATCGACAGGTGCCTACGAGCAGTACTTC.